One sample yielded the 7 T cell receptor beta chains listed below, sequenced in a study of response to subunit inactivated influenza vaccine. TCRdb re-called the RT-PCR reads through MiXCR, storing one row per CDR3 protein. The sample gives 650,000 to 800,000 distinct CDR3 sequences, approximately 17% of which show up once; about a tenth is in the top ten. The sequencing here drew on PBMCs from blood, taken around 5 days after vaccination. The receptors were gathered from a middle-aged man who received an inactivated influenza vaccine.

The CDR3, as DNA: TGTGCCAGCTCACCATATTCAGGGGCCAACTCGGGTGAAGCTTTCTTT. It encodes CASSPYSGANSGEAFF. This rearrangement joins TRBV18 to TRBJ1-1, with a weak D call TRBD1 (6 bases). V shed 2 bases and J shed 7 bases, with 20 bases lying between them. CDR3 length: 16 residues. Germline CDR1 reads KGHSH; CDR2 reads LQKENI.

This clonotype has only a few counts. This rearrangement joins TRBV10-3 to TRBJ1-1; D gene ambiguous. The V end lost 0 bases, the J end lost 6 bases, and 11 bases lay between the germline ends. The length of the CDR3 is 14 residues. CDR1 is ENHRY, CDR2 SYGVKD, per germline. CDR3 DNA sequence: TGTGCCATCAGTGAGTCACAAGGTAACGCTGAAGCTTTCTTT. Translation: CAISESQGNAEAFF.

This clonotype was counted many times. The CDR3 sequence is CASSFSQGGRVNEQFF. The CDR3 nucleotides are TGTGCCAGCAGTTTCAGTCAGGGGGGTAGGGTCAATGAGCAGTTCTTC. This chain links TRBV12-3 or TRBV12-4 with TRBJ2-1; a possible D gene is TRBD1 (7 bases). Trimming pared 3 bases from V and 6 bases from J, leaving 18 bases between. This CDR3 has 16 amino acids.

This clonotype turned up a few times. The J gene is TRBJ2-7, the V gene TRBV7-2, with TRBD2 matching over 11 bases. After removal of 2 bases from V and 6 bases from J, the junction contained 6 bases not matched to a gene. Germline V lookup: CDR1 SGHTA, CDR2 FQGNSA. This CDR3 is built from 15 residues. The CDR3 DNA sequence: TGTGCCAGCAGCTTATCGGTAGCGGGGGGGCGCGAGCAGTACTTC. Protein: CASSLSVAGGREQYF.

CDR3 sequence: CASSLVAARRDNEQYF. The CDR3 DNA is TGCGCCAGCAGCTTGGTTGCAGCTAGACGTGACAACGAGCAGTACTTC. V usage is TRBV5-1 and J usage is TRBJ2-7, with D unclear. Looked up from germline, CDR1 is SGHRS and CDR2 is YFSETQ. CDR3 length: 16 residues. Trimming stripped 0 bases from V and 5 bases from J, with 18 bases between.

The rearrangement links TRBV4-3 to TRBJ2-3; D call uncertain. Trimming stripped 0 bases from V and 2 bases from J, with 9 bases between. Germline CDR1 LGHNA, CDR2 YSLEER. The CDR3 covers 15 residues. The CDR3 loop reads CASSQERPNTDTQYF. In nucleotides, the CDR3 is TGCGCCAGCAGCCAAGAGAGACCGAACACAGATACGCAGTATTTT.

The chain couples TRBV29-1 to TRBJ2-5; TRBD1 might be the D (6 bases). V was trimmed by 7 bases and J by 4 bases, leaving 13 bases between them. The germline CDR1 and CDR2 sequences are SQVTM and ANQGSEA. The CDR3 covers 12 residues. The CDR3 here is CSDNRAGETQYF. The CDR3 DNA reads as TGCAGCGACAACAGGGCAGGAGAGACCCAGTACTTC.